The 27 T cell receptor beta chains given below trace back to one sample, sequenced in a study of T cell responses to AZD1222 COVID-19 vaccine. Assay: immunoSEQ multiplex PCR; the TCRdb copy retains only in-frame clones and omits some. The table includes about 75,000 clones, around 86% detected once. Sequenced material: peripheral blood, taken 28 days after the second AZD1222 dose. The source of these receptors is an adult who received the AZD1222 COVID-19 vaccine.

The J gene is TRBJ1-2, the V gene TRBV19; the D gene is possibly TRBD1 (5 bases). There are 14 residues in the CDR3. Per the germline V gene, CDR1 is LNHDA and CDR2 is SQIVND (reference sequence). V was shortened by 5 bases and J by 7 bases, with 17 bases between the two germline ends. The CDR3 here is CASSPLQVFRGYTF. The DNA for the CDR3 is TGTGCCAGTAGTCCACTACAGGTCTTCCGTGGCTACACCTTC.

The chain combines TRBV5-1 with TRBJ2-5; no reliable D call. Per germline, CDR1 SGHRS and CDR2 YFSETQ. The CDR3 runs 13 residues. V was trimmed by 2 bases and J by 1 base, leaving 6 bases between them. CDR3: CASSFRGQETQYF. The DNA of the CDR3 is TGCGCCAGCAGCTTCCGCGGCCAAGAGACCCAGTACTTC.

This clone came up a few times. The chain employs TRBV5-1 and TRBJ1-5; the match to TRBD1 covers 8 bases. Germline CDR1 reads SGHRS; CDR2 reads YFSETQ. The CDR3 spans 15 residues. V lost 5 bases and J lost 2; bases outside the gene matches: 6. The CDR3 nucleotides read TGCGCCAGCAGGTTGACAGGGGAGCGCAATCAGCCCCAGCATTTT. It yields the protein CASRLTGERNQPQHF. The variable domain in full, completed from reference TRBV5-1 and TRBJ1-5, reads KAGVTQTPRYLIKTRGQQVTLSCSPISGHRSVSWYQQTPGQGLQFLFEYFSETQRNKGNFPGRFSGRQFSNSRSEMNVSTLELGDSALYLCASRLTGERNQPQHFGDGTRLSIL.

In regard to this clone: The identical CDR3 is also encoded by other nucleotide sequences in the sample. CDR3 loop: CASSLDRDYGYTF. As DNA, the CDR3 is TGTGCCAGCTCACTCGACAGGGACTATGGCTACACCTTC. The rearrangement joins TRBV18 to TRBJ1-2, with TRBD1 matching over 7 bases. Germline CDR1 is KGHSH and CDR2 is LQKENI. The CDR3 is made up of 13 amino acids. V gave up 4 bases and J gave up 3 bases; unmatched junction bases: 2.

This chain joins TRBV19 and TRBJ1-2; unclear D gene. CDR3 length: 14 residues. Trimming shortened V by 5 bases and J by 7 bases, and 17 bases separated the two germline ends. CDR1 and CDR2 (germline): LNHDA, SQIVND (reference sequence). DNA of the CDR3: TGTGCCAGTAGTCCCGGGTTTGGAGTCGGTGGCTACACCTTC. Protein sequence: CASSPGFGVGGYTF. Full variable domain (remainder filled in from reference TRBV19 and TRBJ1-2): DGGITQSPKYLFRKEGQNVTLSCEQNLNHDAMYWYRQDPGQGLRLIYYSQIVNDFQKGDIAEGYSVSREKKESFPLTVTSAQKNPTAFYLCASSPGFGVGGYTFGSGTRLTVV.

The chain employs TRBV7-9 and TRBJ1-4; TRBD1 might be the D (5 bases). The CDR3 is made up of 13 amino acids. V was shortened by 3 bases and J by 5 bases, with 7 bases between the two germline ends. CDR1 is SEHNR and CDR2 is FQNEAQ in the germline V gene (reference sequence). The CDR3 coding sequence is TGTGCCAGCAGCTTGACAGCGAATGAAAAACTGTTTTTT. This codes for CASSLTANEKLFF.

The gene calls are TRBV2 and TRBJ2-5; D not resolved. Germline CDR1 SNHLY, CDR2 FYNNEI. The CDR3 has 14 residues. V was trimmed by 5 bases and J by 5 bases, leaving 15 bases between them. DNA for the CDR3: TGTGCCAGCAGTACCGGCCCCGACCCCGAGACCCAGTACTTC. Its translation is CASSTGPDPETQYF.

CDR3 DNA sequence: TGTGCCAGCAGCTTAGGAGGGACGAGTAACTATGGCTACACCTTC. Its translation: CASSLGGTSNYGYTF. V and J are TRBV7-2 and TRBJ1-2, with D possibly matching TRBD1 (5 bases). CDR1 SGHTA and CDR2 FQGNSA come from the germline V gene. The CDR3 consists of 15 residues. Trimming took 1 base from V and 1 from J, leaving 10 bases between them.

This chain joins TRBV7-8 and TRBJ2-7, with 9 bases identical to TRBD1. Germline loops: CDR1 SGHVS, CDR2 FQNEAQ. The CDR3 has 14 amino acids. After removal of 5 bases from V and 4 bases from J, the junction contained 6 bases not matched to a gene. The CDR3 reads CASSRTGVEYEQYF. The CDR3 nucleotides read TGTGCCAGCAGCCGGACAGGGGTTGAGTACGAGCAGTACTTC. Looking up the rest from reference TRBV7-8 and TRBJ2-7 gives the full variable domain: GAGVSQSPRYKVAKRGQDVALRCDPISGHVSLFWYQQALGQGPEFLTYFQNEAQLDKSGLPSDRFFAERPEGSVSTLKIQRTQQEDSAVYLCASSRTGVEYEQYFGPGTRLTVT.

This chain links TRBV6-6 with TRBJ1-5, with D maybe TRBD1 (5 bases). V shed 6 bases and J shed 5 bases, with 11 bases lying between them. The CDR3 has 13 amino acids. Germline V gene data show CDR1 as MNHNY and CDR2 as SVGAGI (reference sequence). The CDR3 here is CASSPAGDQPQHF. Here the CDR3 DNA reads TGTGCCAGCAGCCCTGCGGGGGATCAGCCCCAGCATTTT.

The chain uses TRBV7-3 and TRBJ1-1; TRBD1 might be the D (5 bases). Germline-derived CDR1 and CDR2 are SGHTA and FQGTGA. Trimming removed 3 bases at V and 2 bases at J, with 10 bases between. This CDR3 has 14 amino acids. The DNA for the CDR3 is TGTGCCAGCAGCTTGCTCGGGGGTAACACTGAAGCTTTCTTT. Residues: CASSLLGGNTEAFF.

The chain joins TRBV30 to TRBJ1-3; D possibly corresponds to TRBD1 (5 bases). This CDR3 spans 15 amino acids. The V gene lost 0 bases and the J gene lost 2 bases, with 11 bases spanning the gap. Germline CDR1 reads GTSNPN; CDR2 reads SVGIG (reference sequence). CDR3 coding DNA: TGTGCCTGGAGTGTATATTCCAGGGCTGGAAACACCATATATTTT. It encodes CAWSVYSRAGNTIYF.

The rearrangement links TRBV10-3 to TRBJ1-1, with TRBD1 identical over 8 bases. This CDR3 region has 14 residues. V was pared by 6 bases and J by 5 bases, with 8 bases of the junction left unmatched. The germline V gene encodes CDR1 ENHRY and CDR2 SYGVKD. CDR3 DNA: TGTGCCATCAGACCCGACAGGGGAGGGACTGAAGCTTTCTTT. Amino acid sequence: CAIRPDRGGTEAFF.

The chain uses TRBV19 and TRBJ2-1, with D possibly TRBD1 on 5 matching bases. Germline-derived CDR1 and CDR2 are LNHDA and SQIVND (reference sequence). CDR3 length: 17 amino acids. V was trimmed by 0 bases and J by 2 bases, leaving 14 bases between them. In DNA form, the CDR3 reads TGTGCCAGTAGTATAGATCTAGGACAAACCGCCTACAATGAGCAGTTCTTC. As protein: CASSIDLGQTAYNEQFF.

J is TRBJ1-1 and V is TRBV7-2; D remains unclear. The germline V and J ends were trimmed by 3 bases and 2 bases, with 10 bases remaining between them. This CDR3 region has 14 residues. Per germline, CDR1 SGHTA and CDR2 FQGNSA. The CDR3 DNA reads TGTGCCAGCAGCTTCGCCGGGAGAAACACTGAAGCTTTCTTT. Translation gives CASSFAGRNTEAFF.

V is TRBV7-9 and J is TRBJ1-5, with TRBD1 as a possible D gene (6 bases). The CDR3 spans 13 residues. Between the trimmed V and J ends, which lost 3 bases and 5 bases, there was a span of 8 bases. CDR1 and CDR2 from the germline V gene are SEHNR and FQNEAQ (reference sequence). The CDR3: CASSLSGDQPQHF. CDR3 nucleotide sequence: TGTGCCAGCAGCTTGTCAGGGGATCAGCCCCAGCATTTT.

The V call is TRBV19, the J call TRBJ2-1; 13 bases map to TRBD2. V gave up 3 bases and J gave up 7 bases; unmatched junction bases: 0. Germline V CDR1 and CDR2: LNHDA, SQIVND (reference sequence). This CDR3 is 14 amino acids long. The CDR3 nucleotides are TGTGCCAGTAGTATGGGACTAGCGGGAAATGAGCAGTTCTTC. Translation gives CASSMGLAGNEQFF.

In regard to this clone: A read error may account for a junction end that differs from germline. This chain uses TRBV5-4 with TRBJ1-1, with D possibly being TRBD1 (6 bases). CDR3 length equals 11 residues. From germline, CDR1 is SGHNT and CDR2 YYREEE (reference sequence). The chain's CDR3 is CASSLQGRATF. The CDR3 DNA is TGTGCCAGCAGCTTGCAGGGGAGAGCGACTTTT.

This chain uses TRBV9 with TRBJ1-5; tentative D call: TRBD1 (5 bases). The V gene lost 2 bases and the J gene lost 8 bases, with 14 bases spanning the gap. CDR3 length: 14 amino acids. Germline V lookup: CDR1 SGDLS, CDR2 YYNGEE. CDR3 loop: CASSVGQGREPQHF. The CDR3 bases are TGTGCCAGCAGCGTGGGGCAGGGAAGGGAGCCCCAGCATTTT. The complete variable domain, with remaining parts taken from reference TRBV9 and TRBJ1-5, reads DSGVTQTPKHLITATGQRVTLRCSPRSGDLSVYWYQQSLDQGLQFLIQYYNGEERAKGNILERFSAQQFPDLHSELNLSSLELGDSALYFCASSVGQGREPQHFGDGTRLSIL.

The J gene is TRBJ2-5, the V gene TRBV30, with 7 bases identical to TRBD2. J was trimmed by 2 bases and V by 5 bases; bases with no gene match: 5. In germline, CDR1 is GTSNPN, CDR2 SVGIG (reference sequence). This CDR3 is built from 13 residues. CDR3 nucleotides: TGTGCCTGGGCACGGGGGGTACAAGAGACCCAGTACTTC. Protein product: CAWARGVQETQYF.

This clone was found once. The chain employs TRBV7-6 and TRBJ2-2, with D tentatively TRBD2 (6 bases). Germline CDR1 SGHVS, CDR2 FNYEAQ. The CDR3 is 13 residues long. The V end was cut by 4 bases, the J end by 5 bases, with 8 bases between. CDR3 in amino acids: CASSSSGTGELFF. For the CDR3, the DNA is TGTGCCAGCAGCTCCAGCGGGACCGGGGAGCTGTTTTTT.

The V call is TRBV28, the J call TRBJ1-5, with D possibly TRBD1 on 5 matching bases. Trimming left V 5 bases short and J 11 bases short, with 19 bases between. The CDR3 totals 14 residues. Germline CDR1 reads MDHEN; CDR2 reads SYDVKM. CDR3 region: CASSDGTHSRTQHF. CDR3 DNA sequence: TGTGCCAGCAGTGACGGGACTCATTCTCGGACCCAGCATTTT.

This sequence joins TRBV12-3 or TRBV12-4 and TRBJ1-1; perhaps TRBD1 as D (5 bases). CDR3 size: 12 residues. Trimming stripped 7 bases from V and 6 bases from J, with 12 bases between. The CDR3 loop is CASTTGWAEAFF. CDR3 nucleotides: TGTGCCAGCACAACAGGCTGGGCTGAAGCTTTCTTT.

The J gene is TRBJ1-1, the V gene TRBV7-6, with D unresolved. The V gene lost 5 bases and the J gene lost 1 base, with 11 bases spanning the gap. Germline loops: CDR1 SGHVS, CDR2 FNYEAQ. There are 14 residues in the CDR3. The CDR3 region has the DNA TGTGCCAGCAGCGTATTACAGAGGAACACTGAAGCTTTCTTT. Its protein is CASSVLQRNTEAFF. Variable domain in full (rest from reference TRBV7-6 and TRBJ1-1): GAGVSQSPRYKVTKRGQDVALRCDPISGHVSLYWYRQALGQGPEFLTYFNYEAQQDKSGLPNDRFSAERPEGSISTLTIQRTEQRDSAMYRCASSVLQRNTEAFFGQGTRLTVV.

This clone showed up just a few times. The chain employs TRBV9 and TRBJ1-2; 10 bases are a match to TRBD1. This CDR3 spans 17 amino acids. In germline, CDR1 is SGDLS, CDR2 YYNGEE. The ends lost 1 base at V and 4 bases at J; junction bases unmatched: 10. CDR3 sequence reads: CASSVRDRGLGGYGYTF. The CDR3 DNA is TGTGCCAGCAGCGTACGGGACAGGGGACTCGGTGGCTATGGCTACACCTTC.

The chain uses TRBV27 and TRBJ1-4, with TRBD1 as a possible D gene (5 bases). There are 15 residues in the CDR3. V lost 0 bases and J lost 8, with 13 bases in between. Germline assignment: CDR1 MNHEY and CDR2 SMNVEV (reference sequence). In DNA form, the CDR3 reads TGTGCCAGCAGTTTATCGGCAGGGTATCCCGAAAAACTGTTTTTT. Its protein product is CASSLSAGYPEKLFF.

The rearrangement joins TRBV7-9 to TRBJ1-5; TRBD1 agrees at 8 bases. Germline trimming cut 4 bases from V and 2 bases from J; bases unmatched to any gene: 7. Germline lookup yields CDR1 SEHNR and CDR2 FQNEAQ (reference sequence). The CDR3 is 16 amino acids. The CDR3 protein is CASSSTGGQGNQPQHF. The CDR3 bases are TGTGCCAGCAGCTCCACAGGGGGTCAGGGCAATCAGCCCCAGCATTTT.